This T cell receptor beta chain comes out of a study of CD8 T cells in ankylosing spondylitis. Whole-study results and caveats: A TCR beta motif of fewer than ten highly homologous variants seemed to mark ankylosing spondylitis blood.

V shed 5 bases, J shed 6 bases, and the junction held 9 bases outside the gene matches. In germline, CDR1 is SGHRS, CDR2 YFSETQ. This CDR3 comprises 16 residues. Each CDR3 protein is one row after TCRdb ran MiXCR on the 5' RACE reads. The sample holds over 600,000 distinct CDR3 sequences, around 20% seen once. As to this clonotype: The antigen is undetermined.

V is TRBV5-1 and J is TRBJ2-1; 12 bases are shared with TRBD2. The sequenced material came from blood, either unsorted or a sorted T cell fraction (not recorded which). The receptor was derived from a male donor with ankylosing spondylitis. CDR3 protein: CASRVPTSGSTNEQFF. For the CDR3, the DNA is TGCGCCAGCAGGGTCCCGACTAGCGGGAGTACCAATGAGCAGTTCTTC.